Listed below are T cell receptor beta chains from one sample, sequenced in a study of shared clonotypes between healthy human individuals. Assay: immunoSEQ multiplex PCR; the TCRdb copy retains only in-frame clones and omits some. The sample consists of around 990,000 clones, approximately 80% of them appearing once. Sequenced sample: memory CD4+ T cells from PBMCs. The source is a man between 18 and 29 years old in good health. Some clones in this sample may be carry-over from other donors' samples. CDR3s include the opening cysteine and the closing phenylalanine or tryptophan. D genes are given only for firm matches. A clone size is listed for some rows: how often the clone was seen (once, few, many), or a class if it is expanded.

V	D	size	J	DNA	CDR3
TRBV7-6	-	few	TRBJ1-1	TGTGCCAGCAGCGCGGGGGGTGAAGCTTTCTTT	CASSAGGEAFF
TRBV20-1	-	-	TRBJ2-3	TGCAGTGCTAGCAGCGAACGAGCGCAGTATTTT	CSASSERAQYF
TRBV5-1	-	-	TRBJ1-3	TGCGCCAGCAGCTTGGCCGGGACCGCGGGGAGGGGAAACACCATATATTTT	CASSLAGTAGRGNTIYF
TRBV5-1	TRBD1	-	TRBJ2-4	TGCGCCAGCAGGCCGCGACCAGACAGGGGCGACATTCAGTACTTC	CASRPRPDRGDIQYF
TRBV25-1	-	-	TRBJ2-5	TGTGCCAGCATTAGTGGGTACCAAGAGACCCAGTACTTC	CASISGYQETQYF
TRBV5-1	-	-	TRBJ2-7	TGCGCCAGCAGCATAGGGACTTACTACGAGCAGTACTTC	CASSIGTYYEQYF
TRBV15	-	-	TRBJ1-4	TGTGCCACCAGCACCCCCGGCGGGGGGGGCGAACAACTGTTTTTT	CATSTPGGGGEQLFF
TRBV9	TRBD2	-	TRBJ2-5	TGTGCCAGCAGCGGTGCCAGAGCGGGATTTCTAGAGACCCAGTACTTC	CASSGARAGFLETQYF
TRBV15	-	-	TRBJ1-5	TGTGCCACCTCGGGAGGGATTGGAGGCAATCAGCCCCAGCATTTT	CATSGGIGGNQPQHF
TRBV4-1	TRBD1	-	TRBJ2-3	TGCGCCAGCAGCAGGGGAGACAGGGGAGGCACAGATACGCAGTATTTT	CASSRGDRGGTDTQYF
TRBV18	-	-	TRBJ2-1	TGTGCCAGCTCACCACCTACAGGAAGGAAGGGCAGGGATGAGCAGTTCTTC	CASSPPTGRKGRDEQFF
TRBV30	-	-	TRBJ2-5	TGTGCCTACCAGGGAGAGACCCAGTACTTC	CAYQGETQYF
TRBV5-4	TRBD1	-	TRBJ1-5	TGTGCCAGCAGCTCAACTACGACAGGGGGCTGGGATCAGCCCCAGCATTTT	CASSSTTTGGWDQPQHF
TRBV2	-	-	TRBJ2-1	TGTGCCACAAAGTCGGGGGTCCACGCTGAGCAGTTCTTC	CATKSGVHAEQFF
TRBV29-1	TRBD2	-	TRBJ2-5	TGCAGCGTTGAGGCTAGCGGGTGGGAGACCCAGTACTTC	CSVEASGWETQYF
TRBV7-2	-	-	TRBJ1-1	TGTGCCAGCAGCTTTACGGGCCCCGGGAGGACTGAAGCTTTCTTT	CASSFTGPGRTEAFF
TRBV19	TRBD1	-	TRBJ1-5	TGTGCCAGTAGCCCGGGACAGGGCCCTCTGCCCCAGCATTTT	CASSPGQGPLPQHF
TRBV2	-	few	TRBJ1-5	TGTGCCAGCAGTGGGGAGGGTAGCAATCAGCCCCAGCATTTT	CASSGEGSNQPQHF
TRBV2	-	many	TRBJ2-1	TGTGCCAGCACGGGGCTCCAGGGCTCCTACAATGAGCAGTTCTTC	CASTGLQGSYNEQFF
TRBV28	-	-	TRBJ2-7	TGTGCCAGCACTCGAAGTGGGGGAGGGCAGTACTTC	CASTRSGGGQYF
TRBV5-1	TRBD2	-	TRBJ2-1	TGCGCCAGCACCGACGGGGGACCGGGAGGTGAGCAGTTCTTC	CASTDGGPGGEQFF
TRBV7-6	-	few	TRBJ2-1	TGTGCCAGCACCACCTCAATTTCGTCCAATGAGCAGTTCTTC	CASTTSISSNEQFF
TRBV5-6	TRBD1	-	TRBJ1-1	TGTGCCAGCAGCTACCGGGACAGAGTGACTGAAGCTTTCTTT	CASSYRDRVTEAFF
TRBV18	-	-	TRBJ2-2	TGTGCCAGCTCACCATTCGGAGGGACCGGGGAGCTGTTTTTT	CASSPFGGTGELFF
TRBV7-9	TRBD2	-	TRBJ2-7	TGTGCCAGCAGCTTAGGTGGATATGCGGGGGGCTACGAGCAGTACTTC	CASSLGGYAGGYEQYF
TRBV6-5	TRBD1	-	TRBJ2-7	TGTGCCAGCAGCCTTGGGGACAGGGGATACGAGCAGTACTTC	CASSLGDRGYEQYF
TRBV7-9	-	-	TRBJ2-2	TGTGCCAGCAGGCGTAGCGGAGAAAACACCGGGGAGCTGTTTTTT	CASRRSGENTGELFF
TRBV7-3	-	-	TRBJ2-3	TGTGCCAGCAGCCCCGGCGCGTCTAGCACAGATACGCAGTATTTT	CASSPGASSTDTQYF
TRBV29-1	-	-	TRBJ1-5	TGCAGCGTTGAAGTCGGGGGCGGTCAGCCCCAGCATTTT	CSVEVGGGQPQHF
TRBV29-1	-	-	TRBJ2-3	TGCAGCGCCGACTGGGGCACAGATACGCAGTATTTT	CSADWGTDTQYF
TRBV25-1	TRBD1	-	TRBJ2-1	TGTGCCAGCAGTGCGACAGGGGGCTCTTACAATGAGCAGTTCTTC	CASSATGGSYNEQFF
TRBV2	-	-	TRBJ2-7	TGTGCCAGCAGTGAGGGGCCGGGGACCTCCTACGAGCAGTACTTC	CASSEGPGTSYEQYF
TRBV4-3	TRBD2	once	TRBJ2-5	TGCGCCAGCAGCCAAGAAGGGCTAGCGGGAGTTGAGACCCAGTACTTC	CASSQEGLAGVETQYF
TRBV28	-	once	TRBJ1-2	TGTGCCAGCAGTTTGATCCGGGGGAATGGCTACACCTTC	CASSLIRGNGYTF
TRBV19	-	few	TRBJ1-2	TGTGCCAGTAGTACCGTTGGGGGTGTCGGAGGCTACACCTTC	CASSTVGGVGGYTF
TRBV6-1	TRBD1	-	TRBJ1-1	TGTGCCAGCAGCAGGGGGCAGGCGAACACTGAAGCTTTCTTT	CASSRGQANTEAFF
TRBV18	-	-	TRBJ2-3	TGTGCCAGCTCACGGGACCCCTCCTCGGGAGATACGCAGTATTTT	CASSRDPSSGDTQYF
TRBV7-2	TRBD1	-	TRBJ2-1	TGTGCCAGCAGCTCGGGACAGGGGGCGCGGTTTGAGCAGTTCTTC	CASSSGQGARFEQFF
TRBV7-9	TRBD2	-	TRBJ2-3	TGTGCCAGCAGCTACATAGCGGGAGGCTCCACAGATACGCAGTATTTT	CASSYIAGGSTDTQYF
TRBV7-2	-	-	TRBJ2-1	TGTGCCAGCAGCCCCGGTCCCCGCGCCTACAATGAGCAGTTCTTC	CASSPGPRAYNEQFF
TRBV4-3	TRBD2	once	TRBJ2-3	TGCGCCAGCAGCCCCCTGGGGCTAGCGGATAGCACAGATACGCAGTATTTT	CASSPLGLADSTDTQYF
TRBV2	TRBD1	-	TRBJ1-2	TGTGCCAGCAGTGACAGGGGGTACTATGGCTACACCTTC	CASSDRGYYGYTF